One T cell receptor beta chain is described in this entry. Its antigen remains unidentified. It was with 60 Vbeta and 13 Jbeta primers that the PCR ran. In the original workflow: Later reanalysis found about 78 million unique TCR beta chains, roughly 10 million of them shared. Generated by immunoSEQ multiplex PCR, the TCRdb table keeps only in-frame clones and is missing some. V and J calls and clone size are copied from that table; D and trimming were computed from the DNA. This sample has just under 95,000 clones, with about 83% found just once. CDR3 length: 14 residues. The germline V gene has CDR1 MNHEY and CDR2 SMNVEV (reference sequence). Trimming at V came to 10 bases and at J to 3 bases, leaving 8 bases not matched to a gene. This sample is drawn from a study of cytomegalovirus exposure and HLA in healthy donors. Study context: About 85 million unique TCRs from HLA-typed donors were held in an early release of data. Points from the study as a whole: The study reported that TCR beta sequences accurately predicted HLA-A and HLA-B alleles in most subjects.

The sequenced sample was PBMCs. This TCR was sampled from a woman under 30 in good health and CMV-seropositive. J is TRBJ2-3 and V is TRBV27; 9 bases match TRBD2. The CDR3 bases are TGTGCCACTTTGCAGGCGGGAGGGACAGATACGCAGTATTTT. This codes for CATLQAGGTDTQYF.